What follows describes a single T cell receptor (beta chain). Its matching antigen is unknown. This sample stems from a study of cytomegalovirus exposure and HLA in healthy donors. CDR1 and CDR2 (germline): MNHNY, SVGAGI (reference sequence). Trimming pared 5 bases from V and 4 bases from J, leaving 9 bases between. The CDR3 is 12 amino acids. PCR amplification relied on 60 Vbeta primers (plus 13 Jbeta primers). TCRdb's copy holds only in-frame clones and misses some; the assay was immunoSEQ multiplex PCR. There are approximately 100,000 clones in the sample; approximately 72% occur only once, and roughly 4.3% lies in the top ten. Findings and caveats of the study: The authors considered a cluster of highly shared sequence variants likely to be a sequencing artifact. For most TCR sequences rarity was the rule, although some public TCRs occurred in many donors.

Unrecorded immune exposures were likely, despite nominal health at sampling. The TCR was taken from a woman in her thirties or forties in good health and CMV-seropositive. The chain has TRBV6-6 and TRBJ2-7; D possibly corresponds to TRBD2 (5 bases). The sequencing sample was made of PBMCs. The CDR3 protein is CASSPGIYEQYF. CDR3 nucleotide sequence: TGTGCCAGCAGTCCCGGGATTTACGAGCAGTACTTC.